The source of this TCR beta chain is a study of T-cell reconstitution after alpha-beta-depleted transplantation in children. Losses at the gene ends were 6 bases for V and 4 bases for J; bases not matched to a gene: 6. There are 13 residues in the CDR3. The germline CDR1 and CDR2 sequences are DFQATT and SNEGSKA (reference sequence). This clonotype was recorded at least ten times. Preparation of the TCRbeta library used unique molecular identifiers. TCRdb fed the PCR reads into MiXCR, producing one record per CDR3 protein. The sample contains about 230,000 distinct CDR3 sequences, around 9.7% of which appear only once.

Here the sequenced sample was PBMCs from the stem cell graft donor, taken from the stem cell graft. The chain carries TRBV20-1 and TRBJ2-3; TRBD1 matches at 8 bases. The clonotype comes from a human donor who donated a stem cell graft to a child with SCID. CDR3 bases: TGCAGTGCCTCAGGGGGCTGGGCAGATACGCAGTATTTT. Encoded protein: CSASGGWADTQYF.